This TCR beta chain was found in a study of cytotoxic CD8 clonotypes in ibrutinib-treated CLL. Study overall: Median treatment time before response sampling was roughly twelve months, range 6 to 36.

Libraries were prepared by immunoSEQ multiplex PCR; TCRdb keeps only in-frame clonotypes and omits some of them. Of 150,000 to 200,000 clones listed, about 84% are singletons. This clone has just one count. The CDR3 runs 16 residues. J was trimmed by 0 bases and V by 5 bases; bases with no gene match: 5. CDR1 is SGHTA and CDR2 is FQGNSA in the germline V gene. The sample in question was PBMCs, obtained after 24 months of ibrutinib treatment. The gene calls are TRBV7-2 and TRBJ2-1; 9 nucleotides line up with TRBD2. The sequence was obtained from a human donor with chronic lymphocytic leukemia. CDR3 region: CASSLLSGSSYNEQFF. DNA for the CDR3: TGTGCCAGCAGCCTTCTTAGCGGGAGCTCCTACAATGAGCAGTTCTTC.